A single sample gave rise to the 23 T cell receptor beta chains below, sequenced in a study of T cells in localized non-small cell lung cancer. Sequencing used immunoSEQ multiplex PCR; TCRdb keeps in-frame clones, though not all of them. The data contain 70,000 to 80,000 clones, 88% of them singletons. The sample was peripheral blood, taken before any cancer treatment. These receptors all come from a woman aged 35-75 years with stage I squamous cell lung carcinoma.

The CDR3 region is CASSVGRGGQPQHF. The DNA of the CDR3 is TGTGCCAGCAGCGTAGGAAGAGGAGGACAGCCCCAGCATTTT. The genes are TRBV9 and TRBJ1-5; D is unresolved. This CDR3 has 14 amino acids. The germline V gene has CDR1 SGDLS and CDR2 YYNGEE. V gave up 0 bases and J gave up 7 bases, with 11 bases separating them. Full variable domain (remainder filled in from reference TRBV9 and TRBJ1-5): DSGVTQTPKHLITATGQRVTLRCSPRSGDLSVYWYQQSLDQGLQFLIQYYNGEERAKGNILERFSAQQFPDLHSELNLSSLELGDSALYFCASSVGRGGQPQHFGDGTRLSIL.

J is TRBJ1-1 and V is TRBV6-5; D unclear. V dropped 0 bases and J dropped 4 bases, with 12 bases sitting between them. The germline V gene encodes CDR1 MNHEY and CDR2 SVGAGI. The CDR3 consists of 15 residues. CDR3 residues: CASSYSSGRGTEAFF. DNA for the CDR3: TGTGCCAGCAGTTACTCATCGGGGAGAGGCACTGAAGCTTTCTTT.

The chain is built from TRBV4-1 and TRBJ2-1; D gene uncertain. The CDR3 runs 15 residues. Germline values: CDR1 MGHRA, CDR2 YSYEKL. Deletions cut 0 bases from V and 6 bases from J, with 12 bases between. Here the CDR3 DNA reads TGCGCCAGCAGCCAAGAACGCCTTCCCCGCAATGAGCAGTTCTTC. It is translated as CASSQERLPRNEQFF.

The gene calls are TRBV4-1 and TRBJ1-2, with 10 positions matching TRBD1. The CDR3 has 17 amino acids. J lost 5 bases, V lost 0 bases, and 9 bases had no gene match. Germline-derived CDR1 and CDR2 are MGHRA and YSYEKL. The CDR3 DNA reads as TGCGCCAGCAGCCAAGAAGGACAGGGGGAACGCCTTTATGGCTACACCTTC. Its translation: CASSQEGQGERLYGYTF.

The gene calls are TRBV18 and TRBJ2-3; D possibly corresponds to TRBD1 (6 bases). The CDR3 is made up of 15 amino acids. Germline CDR1 and CDR2: KGHSH and LQKENI. Trimming pared 3 bases from V and 5 bases from J, leaving 15 bases between. This CDR3 is CASSPDSGAGDTQYF. The DNA for the CDR3 is TGTGCCAGCTCACCTGATTCAGGGGCAGGAGATACGCAGTATTTT.

Only a few counts were recorded for this clone. The chain combines TRBV14 with TRBJ1-1; 10 bases are shared with TRBD1. The CDR3 has 15 amino acids. J lost 3 bases, V lost 1 base, and 2 bases had no gene match. Germline loops: CDR1 SGHDN, CDR2 FVKESK. CDR3 amino acids: CASSQGQGAYTEAFF. The CDR3 DNA follows: TGTGCCAGCAGCCAAGGACAGGGGGCGTACACTGAAGCTTTCTTT. The complete variable domain, with remaining parts taken from reference TRBV14 and TRBJ1-1, reads EAGVTQFPSHSVIEKGQTVTLRCDPISGHDNLYWYRRVMGKEIKFLLHFVKESKQDESGMPNNRFLAERTGGTYSTLKVQPAELEDSGVYFCASSQGQGAYTEAFFGQGTRLTVV.

The rearrangement joins TRBV13 to TRBJ2-7; possible D gene TRBD2, 5 bases. Trimming took off 1 base at V and 0 bases at J, with 10 bases between the two ends. CDR3 size: 15 residues. CDR1 and CDR2 from the germline V gene are PRHDT and FYEKMQ (reference sequence). The CDR3: CASSLVVGNSYEQYF. The CDR3, as DNA: TGTGCCAGCAGCTTAGTCGTCGGGAACTCCTACGAGCAGTACTTC.

The chain uses TRBV4-2 and TRBJ1-5; 7 nucleotides align to TRBD1. Germline values: CDR1 LGHNA, CDR2 YNFKEQ. V was pared by 3 bases and J by 5 bases, with 7 bases of the junction left unmatched. This CDR3 contains 15 residues. The CDR3 nucleotides read TGTGCCAGCAGCCATGAGGGACAGCAAGATCAGCCCCAGCATTTT. Its translation is CASSHEGQQDQPQHF.

This sequence joins TRBV18 and TRBJ1-2; the D gene is possibly TRBD1 (6 bases). Germline V gene lookup returns CDR1 KGHSH and CDR2 LQKENI. Trimming cost V 3 bases and J 7 bases, with 18 bases left between them. The CDR3 is 15 residues long. Here the CDR3 DNA reads TGTGCCAGCTCACCTCAGACAGGCATTCATAGTGGCTACACCTTC. Protein: CASSPQTGIHSGYTF.

J is TRBJ1-3 and V is TRBV9; D gene uncertain. CDR3 length: 17 residues. Germline V lookup: CDR1 SGDLS, CDR2 YYNGEE. Between the trimmed V and J ends, which lost 0 bases and 2 bases, there was a span of 15 bases. The CDR3 region is CASSVATSPTTGNTIYF. DNA for the CDR3: TGTGCCAGCAGCGTAGCGACATCTCCCACCACTGGAAACACCATATATTTT.

The chain joins TRBV30 to TRBJ1-3; D gene ambiguous. Germline loops: CDR1 GTSNPN, CDR2 SVGIG (reference sequence). V gave up 0 bases and J gave up 1 base, with 16 bases separating them. The CDR3 runs to 17 residues. The CDR3 sequence: CAWSVGALGTSGNTIYF. In nucleotides, the CDR3 is TGTGCCTGGAGTGTAGGTGCCCTGGGCACATCTGGAAACACCATATATTTT. The variable domain in full, with the rest retrieved from reference TRBV30 and TRBJ1-3, is SQTIHQWPATLVQPVGSPLSLECTVEGTSNPNLYWYRQAAGRGLQLLFYSVGIGQISSEVPQNLSASRPQDRQFILSSKKLLLSDSGFYLCAWSVGALGTSGNTIYFGEGSWLTVV.

This chain links TRBV27 with TRBJ1-2; a weak D match, TRBD1 (5 bases). Trimming cost V 5 bases and J 4 bases, with 14 bases left between them. Germline V gives CDR1 MNHEY, CDR2 SMNVEV (reference sequence). The CDR3 runs to 14 residues. The CDR3 loop reads CASSPRQRSYGYTF. CDR3 nucleotides: TGTGCCAGCAGTCCCCGACAGAGGAGCTATGGCTACACCTTC.

The V gene is TRBV6-6, the J gene TRBJ1-4; 12 nucleotides align to TRBD1. CDR1 MNHNY and CDR2 SVGAGI come from the germline V gene (reference sequence). CDR3 length: 15 amino acids. Trimming removed 8 bases from V and 8 bases from J; junction bases left unmatched: 9. CDR3 bases: TGTGCCAGCTCCTCGTTCGGGACAGGGGGCGAAAAACTGTTTTTT. It encodes CASSSFGTGGEKLFF.

The chain links TRBV29-1 to TRBJ1-6; no clear D gene. Germline CDR1 SQVTM, CDR2 ANQGSEA. Trimming shortened V by 7 bases and J by 5 bases, and 12 bases separated the two germline ends. CDR3 length: 13 residues. The CDR3 nucleotides read TGCAGCGCGACGACAAACAATAATTCACCCCTCCACTTT. It codes for CSATTNNNSPLHF. Filled out from reference TRBV29-1 and TRBJ1-6, the complete variable domain reads SAVISQKPSRDICQRGTSLTIQCQVDSQVTMMFWYRQQPGQSLTLIATANQGSEATYESGFVIDKFPISRPNLTFSTLTVSNMSPEDSSIYLCSATTNNNSPLHFGNGTRLTVT.

This chain joins TRBV6-5 and TRBJ1-1; D gene ambiguous. The CDR3 runs 13 residues. V was cut by 6 bases and J by 2 bases, with 10 bases left in between. The germline gives CDR1 MNHEY, CDR2 SVGAGI. The CDR3, as DNA: TGTGCCAGCAGCCAAGCGGTAAACACTGAAGCTTTCTTT. It specifies CASSQAVNTEAFF.

The chain employs TRBV30 and TRBJ2-1; 11 nucleotides match TRBD2. The ends lost 3 bases at V and 0 bases at J; junction bases unmatched: 7. The CDR3 consists of 17 residues. The germline CDR1 and CDR2 sequences are GTSNPN and SVGIG (reference sequence). The CDR3 sequence is CAWRGLAGYSSYNEQFF. In DNA form, the CDR3 reads TGTGCCTGGAGAGGACTAGCGGGCTATAGCTCCTACAATGAGCAGTTCTTC.

The chain recombines TRBV5-1 with TRBJ2-7; 9 bases fit TRBD1. This CDR3 is 15 amino acids long. The germline V gene has CDR1 SGHRS and CDR2 YFSETQ. V shed 3 bases, J shed 0 bases, and the junction held 4 bases outside the gene matches. DNA of the CDR3: TGCGCCAGCAGCTCTGGACAGGGGAGCTCCTACGAGCAGTACTTC. Translated, it gives CASSSGQGSSYEQYF. Full variable domain (remainder filled in from reference TRBV5-1 and TRBJ2-7): KAGVTQTPRYLIKTRGQQVTLSCSPISGHRSVSWYQQTPGQGLQFLFEYFSETQRNKGNFPGRFSGRQFSNSRSEMNVSTLELGDSALYLCASSSGQGSSYEQYFGPGTRLTVT.

DNA of the CDR3: TGCAGTGCTAGAAAAGTCGGCGAAGCTTTCTTT. As protein: CSARKVGEAFF. The chain is built from TRBV20-1 and TRBJ1-1; the D is unclear. V dropped 2 bases and J dropped 8 bases, with 9 bases sitting between them. This CDR3 comprises 11 residues. Germline V lookup: CDR1 DFQATT, CDR2 SNEGSKA (reference sequence).

The CDR3 loop is CASNLLDTQYF. For the CDR3, the DNA is TGCGCCAGCAACCTCTTGGATACGCAGTATTTT. The V gene is TRBV5-1, the J gene TRBJ2-3; no firm D call. The CDR3 sequence is 11 residues long. The V gene lost 6 bases and the J gene lost 6 bases, with 8 bases spanning the gap. Germline V lookup: CDR1 SGHRS, CDR2 YFSETQ.

The chain couples TRBV2 to TRBJ1-1; D is ambiguous. Germline V lookup: CDR1 SNHLY, CDR2 FYNNEI. The V and J ends lost 2 bases and 1 base respectively, with 5 bases between them. The CDR3 has 13 residues. The chain's CDR3 is CASSELENTEAFF. The CDR3 bases are TGTGCCAGCAGTGAATTGGAGAACACTGAAGCTTTCTTT.

The chain links TRBV10-2 to TRBJ2-7, with 8 bases lining up with TRBD2. V shed 3 bases and J 7 bases; nucleotides not matched to a gene: 8. This CDR3 contains 14 residues. Germline-derived CDR1 and CDR2 are WSHSY and SAAADI. CDR3 region: CASSDVGVAGEQYF. CDR3 DNA: TGCGCCAGCAGTGATGTCGGGGTAGCGGGGGAGCAGTACTTC.

This clone was picked up one time. V is TRBV7-9 and J is TRBJ2-7, with 9 nucleotides matching TRBD1. The CDR3 extends over 15 amino acids. V shed 4 bases, J shed 6 bases, and the junction held 10 bases outside the gene matches. Germline CDR1 reads SEHNR; CDR2 reads FQNEAQ (reference sequence). CDR3 nucleotides: TGTGCCAGCAGCTCCACCGGGACAGGGATCAGCGAGCAGTACTTC. Residues: CASSSTGTGISEQYF.

This clone was recorded once. The rearrangement uses TRBV5-4 and TRBJ2-3; the D gene is possibly TRBD1 (6 bases). Germline CDR1 and CDR2: SGHNT and YYREEE (reference sequence). Trimming shortened V by 0 bases and J by 0 bases, and 11 bases separated the two germline ends. The CDR3 runs 16 residues. This CDR3 reads CASSLGDTFSTDTQYF. As DNA, the CDR3 is TGTGCCAGCAGCTTGGGGGACACCTTCAGCACAGATACGCAGTATTTT. Using reference TRBV5-4 and TRBJ2-3 for the parts outside the CDR3, the full variable domain is ETGVTQSPTHLIKTRGQQVTLRCSSQSGHNTVSWYQQALGQGPQFIFQYYREEENGRGNFPPRFSGLQFPNYSSELNVNALELDDSALYLCASSLGDTFSTDTQYFGPGTRLTVL.